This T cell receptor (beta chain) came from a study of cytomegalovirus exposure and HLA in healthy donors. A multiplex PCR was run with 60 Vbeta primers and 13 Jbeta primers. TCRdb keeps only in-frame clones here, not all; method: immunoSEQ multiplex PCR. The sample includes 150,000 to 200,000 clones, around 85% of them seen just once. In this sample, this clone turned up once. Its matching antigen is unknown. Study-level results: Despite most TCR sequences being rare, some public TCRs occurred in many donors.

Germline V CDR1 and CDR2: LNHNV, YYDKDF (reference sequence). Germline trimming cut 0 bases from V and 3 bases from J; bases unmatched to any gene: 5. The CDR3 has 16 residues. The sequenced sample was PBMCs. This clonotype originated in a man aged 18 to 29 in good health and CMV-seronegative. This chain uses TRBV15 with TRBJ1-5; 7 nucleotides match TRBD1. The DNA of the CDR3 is TGTGCCACCAGCAGAGATCTAGACAGGGACAATCAGCCCCAGCATTTT. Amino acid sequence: CATSRDLDRDNQPQHF.